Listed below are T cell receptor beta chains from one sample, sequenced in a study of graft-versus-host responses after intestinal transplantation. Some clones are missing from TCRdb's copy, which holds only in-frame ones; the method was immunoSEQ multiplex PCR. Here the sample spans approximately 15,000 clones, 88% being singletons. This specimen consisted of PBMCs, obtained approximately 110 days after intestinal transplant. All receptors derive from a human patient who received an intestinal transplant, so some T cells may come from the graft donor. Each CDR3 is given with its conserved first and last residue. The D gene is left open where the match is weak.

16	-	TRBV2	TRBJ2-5	CASEERVTGRQETQYF
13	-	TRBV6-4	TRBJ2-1	CASSDSNSNEQFF
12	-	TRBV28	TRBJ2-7	CASSLSWGEQYF
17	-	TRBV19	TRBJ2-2	CASSIGGWGADTGELFF
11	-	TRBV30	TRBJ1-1	CAWSQDTEAFF
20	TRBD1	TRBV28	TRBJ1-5	CASSLNRDRGFRISDQPQHF
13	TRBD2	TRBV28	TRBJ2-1	CASPGLAGCEQFF
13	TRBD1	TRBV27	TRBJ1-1	CASSLYRGTEAFF
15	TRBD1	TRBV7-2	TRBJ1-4	CASSTDRGRNEKLFF
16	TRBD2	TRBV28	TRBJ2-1	CASSQSKREGYNEQFF
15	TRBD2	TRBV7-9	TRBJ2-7	CASRRWGGSSYEQYF
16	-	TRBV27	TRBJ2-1	CASSWELFSSYNEQFF
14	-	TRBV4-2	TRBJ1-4	CASSANRAREKLFF
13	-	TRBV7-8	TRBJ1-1	CASSLQGGTEAFF
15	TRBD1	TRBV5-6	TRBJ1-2	CASSVNRGRDYGYTF
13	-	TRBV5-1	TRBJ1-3	CASRRRGENTIYF
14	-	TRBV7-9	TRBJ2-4	CASSLAEGQNIQYF
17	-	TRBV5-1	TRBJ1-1	CASSLAFGPYMNTEAFF
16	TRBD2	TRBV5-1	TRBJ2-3	CASSLGAGGPADTQYF
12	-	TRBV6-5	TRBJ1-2	CASSWGSYGYTF
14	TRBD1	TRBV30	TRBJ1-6	CACRTGSYNSPLHF
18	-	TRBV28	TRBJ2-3	CASSLQGRAQTRADTQYF
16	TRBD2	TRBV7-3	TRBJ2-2	CASSLTSGKNTGELFF
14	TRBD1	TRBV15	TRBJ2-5	CATSRDTGGETQYF
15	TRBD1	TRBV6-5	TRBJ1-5	CASSYGEQGDQPQHF
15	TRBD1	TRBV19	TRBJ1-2	CASRDGQGTIYGYTF
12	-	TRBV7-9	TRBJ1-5	CASSSLNQPQHF
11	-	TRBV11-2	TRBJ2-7	CASSEGREQYF
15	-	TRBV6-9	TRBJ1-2	CASSEGEGYSYGYTF
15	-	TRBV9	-	CASSVHPGRSYEQYF
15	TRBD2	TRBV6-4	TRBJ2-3	CASSEGTSRTDTQYF